The 18 T cell receptor beta chains below all came from one sample that was sequenced in a study of T cell responses to AZD1222 COVID-19 vaccine. Libraries were prepared by immunoSEQ multiplex PCR; TCRdb keeps only in-frame clonotypes and omits some of them. The top ten hold roughly 1.6% of the sample, which has 170,000 or so clones, 90% seen once. Sequencing used peripheral blood, obtained on day 0 of AZD1222 vaccination. The origin of the receptors is an adult in good health.

V usage is TRBV27 and J usage is TRBJ1-2, with a tentative D call TRBD1 (6 bases). The CDR3 covers 14 residues. Germline CDR1 reads MNHEY; CDR2 reads SMNVEV (reference sequence). Trimming left V 4 bases short and J 0 bases short, with 9 bases between. The CDR3 protein is CASSSNRANYGYTF. The CDR3 DNA sequence: TGTGCCAGCAGTTCGAACAGGGCTAACTATGGCTACACCTTC.

The chain joins TRBV7-2 to TRBJ2-4; possibly TRBD1 for D (5 bases). V shed 8 bases and J shed 3 bases, with 23 bases lying between them. This CDR3 is built from 17 residues. CDR1 is SGHTA and CDR2 is FQGNSA in the germline V gene. The CDR3 spells CASGPQGVFGGKNIQYF. The CDR3 DNA sequence: TGTGCCAGCGGTCCCCAAGGGGTGTTTGGTGGCAAAAACATTCAGTACTTC.

The chain combines TRBV7-9 with TRBJ1-3; the D gene is possibly TRBD1 (6 bases). There are 16 residues in the CDR3. V lost 3 bases, J lost 8 bases, and 20 bases lay in between. Germline V gives CDR1 SEHNR, CDR2 FQNEAQ (reference sequence). The CDR3 loop is CASSFIDRTRDHTIYF. The CDR3 DNA reads TGTGCCAGCAGCTTTATAGACAGGACGAGGGATCACACCATATATTTT.

The chain employs TRBV11-3 and TRBJ2-5; 7 nucleotides match TRBD1. The CDR3 is 16 amino acids. The germline V gene encodes CDR1 SGHNT and CDR2 YENEEA. The trim removed 3 bases at V and 2 bases at J, leaving 9 bases unmatched. CDR3 region: CASSFEAPGQQETQYF. The CDR3 DNA reads as TGTGCCAGCAGCTTCGAGGCTCCGGGACAGCAAGAGACCCAGTACTTC.

The J gene is TRBJ1-3, the V gene TRBV18; 7 positions match TRBD1. The V and J ends lost 1 base and 1 base, in that order; junction bases with no gene match: 7. Germline V gene lookup returns CDR1 KGHSH and CDR2 LQKENI. The CDR3 consists of 17 residues. The CDR3 here is CASSPLSGGQSGNTIYF. CDR3 coding DNA: TGTGCCAGCTCACCACTTTCCGGGGGACAGTCTGGAAACACCATATATTTT. Full variable domain (rest looked up from reference TRBV18 and TRBJ1-3): NAGVMQNPRHLVRRRGQEARLRCSPMKGHSHVYWYRQLPEEGLKFMVYLQKENIIDESGMPKERFSAEFPKEGPSILRIQQVVRGDSAAYFCASSPLSGGQSGNTIYFGEGSWLTVV.

The chain employs TRBV6-5 and TRBJ1-6; maybe TRBD1 (6 bases). V lost 6 bases, J lost 9 bases, and 9 bases lay in between. Looked up from germline, CDR1 is MNHEY and CDR2 is SVGAGI. CDR3 length: 12 amino acids. The CDR3 DNA reads as TGTGCCAGCAGGCAGGGGTCTTCACCCCTCCACTTT. This sequence encodes CASRQGSSPLHF.

This clone appeared once. The chain joins TRBV2 to TRBJ2-4; D is tentatively TRBD1 or TRBD2 (5 bases each). The CDR3 consists of 15 residues. The V and J ends lost 7 bases and 5 bases respectively, with 18 bases between them. In germline, CDR1 is SNHLY, CDR2 FYNNEI. The DNA of the CDR3 is TGTGCCAGCACCTCTGTCCGGGGCCCGCAAAACATTCAGTACTTC. Translated: CASTSVRGPQNIQYF.

The rearrangement joins TRBV18 to TRBJ2-7; D gene unclear. V lost 0 bases and J lost 2, with 8 bases in between. The CDR3 consists of 14 residues. Germline V CDR1 and CDR2: KGHSH, LQKENI. The CDR3 bases are TGTGCCAGCTCACCACCGTCACTCCCCTACGAGCAGTACTTC. It encodes CASSPPSLPYEQYF.

Written as DNA, the CDR3 is TGCGCCAGCAGCTTGGGGCACCTTAATGAAAAACTGTTTTTT. Protein product: CASSLGHLNEKLFF. The chain couples TRBV5-1 to TRBJ1-4; no clear D gene. The length of the CDR3 is 14 residues. The germline V and J ends were trimmed by 0 bases and 4 bases, with 7 bases remaining between them. The germline V gene encodes CDR1 SGHRS and CDR2 YFSETQ.

This clone came up a few times. V is TRBV4-1 and J is TRBJ1-5; D remains unclear. CDR1 MGHRA and CDR2 YSYEKL come from the germline V gene. The length of the CDR3 is 13 residues. Trimming removed 4 bases from V and 2 bases from J, with 6 bases in between. The chain's CDR3 is CASSPWGNQPQHF. The CDR3 DNA reads as TGCGCCAGCAGCCCTTGGGGCAATCAGCCCCAGCATTTT.

CDR3 DNA: TGTGCCAGCAGCTTGGGGAGGGCTGTCTCCTACGAGCAGTACTTC. As protein: CASSLGRAVSYEQYF. The V gene is TRBV5-6, the J gene TRBJ2-7, with a weak D call TRBD2 (6 bases). The CDR3 has 15 amino acids. V was pared by 0 bases and J by 0 bases, with 10 bases between. Germline V gene lookup returns CDR1 SGHDT and CDR2 YYEEEE. Looking up the rest from reference TRBV5-6 and TRBJ2-7 gives the full variable domain: DAGVTQSPTHLIKTRGQQVTLRCSPKSGHDTVSWYQQALGQGPQFIFQYYEEEERQRGNFPDRFSGHQFPNYSSELNVNALLLGDSALYLCASSLGRAVSYEQYFGPGTRLTVT.

This chain uses TRBV18 with TRBJ1-5; D remains ambiguous. The CDR3 covers 14 residues. Germline loops: CDR1 KGHSH, CDR2 LQKENI. V was cut by 5 bases and J by 2 bases, with 10 bases left in between. The CDR3 coding sequence is TGTGCCAGCTCATTCGGACTGGGCAATCAGCCCCAGCATTTT. Translation gives CASSFGLGNQPQHF.

The chain employs TRBV10-3 and TRBJ2-5; TRBD2 is a possible D gene (5 bases). V was pared by 6 bases and J by 2 bases, with 7 bases between. Per the germline V gene, CDR1 is ENHRY and CDR2 is SYGVKD. CDR3 size: 12 residues. The CDR3 is CAIRGAQETQYF. In DNA, the CDR3 is TGTGCCATCAGGGGAGCACAAGAGACCCAGTACTTC.

This chain connects TRBV19 to TRBJ1-5; 9 bases are shared with TRBD1. Germline V gene data show CDR1 as LNHDA and CDR2 as SQIVND (reference sequence). V dropped 9 bases and J dropped 3; count of bases not matched to a gene: 6. The CDR3 length is 14 residues. The CDR3 here is CASLDRGNNQPQHF. For the CDR3, the DNA is TGTGCCAGCTTAGACAGGGGGAACAATCAGCCCCAGCATTTT.

The V and J genes are TRBV27 and TRBJ2-7; D call uncertain. V was trimmed by 3 bases and J by 5 bases, leaving 11 bases between them. Germline V CDR1 and CDR2: MNHEY, SMNVEV (reference sequence). The CDR3 has 13 amino acids. CDR3 sequence reads: CASSFALGNEQYF. The CDR3 bases are TGTGCCAGCAGTTTTGCCCTCGGAAACGAGCAGTACTTC.

The V call is TRBV28, the J call TRBJ1-3, with D possibly TRBD1 on 5 matching bases. This CDR3 region has 16 residues. V was clipped by 3 bases and J by 4 bases, with 16 bases between them. The V gene's germline CDR1 is MDHEN and CDR2 SYDVKM. CDR3 bases: TGTGCCAGCAGTTTCGCCGGGACCTATAAGGGAAACACCATATATTTT. Residues: CASSFAGTYKGNTIYF.

V and J are TRBV12-3 or TRBV12-4 and TRBJ2-7; D is uncertain. The ends were cut back, 7 bases at V and 5 bases at J, with 12 bases in the middle. The length of the CDR3 is 12 residues. The CDR3 DNA sequence: TGTGCCAGCACCCCTGGGTTCGACGAGCAGTACTTC. It translates to CASTPGFDEQYF.

As DNA, the CDR3 is TGTGCCAGCAGCCAAGTTTTTGAGGGGCGGAGCAATCAGCCCCAGCATTTT. This encodes CASSQVFEGRSNQPQHF. V is TRBV4-2 and J is TRBJ1-5, with D possibly matching TRBD1 (5 bases). The germline gives CDR1 LGHNA, CDR2 YNFKEQ. Trimming left V 1 base short and J 1 base short, with 14 bases between. The CDR3 spans 17 residues.